This is a list of T cell receptor beta chains from one sample in a study of blood T cell repertoires in COVID-19. The data were produced by immunoSEQ multiplex PCR, yet TCRdb's version contains in-frame clones alone and is incomplete. The table has about 120,000 clones, nearly 90% seen once; the top ten hold more than 0.9%. Material: peripheral blood. The receptor source for this set is a woman older than 75 with acute or convalescent COVID-19. Each CDR3 is given with its conserved first and last residue. Each record gives: V gene, CDR3 length, clone size, D gene, J gene, CDR3 DNA, CDR3 protein. D genes are given only for firm matches. Clone size is shown for a subset of rows, as once, few, many or a class of expanded clone.

v_call: TRBV27; cdr3_length: 13; clone_size: NA; d_call: NA; j_call: TRBJ2-1; cdr3_nt: TGTGCCAGCAGAGCCGGGAGCTACAATGAGCAGTTCTTC; cdr3_aa: CASRAGSYNEQFF
v_call: TRBV10-3; cdr3_length: 16; clone_size: NA; d_call: TRBD1; j_call: TRBJ1-5; cdr3_nt: TGTGCCATCAGTGACCGGGACAGGGGAGATAATCAGCCCCAGCATTTT; cdr3_aa: CAISDRDRGDNQPQHF
v_call: TRBV7-3; cdr3_length: 15; clone_size: NA; d_call: NA; j_call: TRBJ1-6; cdr3_nt: TGTGCCAGCAGCTTATCAGGGAACTATAATTCACCCCTCCACTTT; cdr3_aa: CASSLSGNYNSPLHF
v_call: TRBV15; cdr3_length: 16; clone_size: NA; d_call: TRBD1; j_call: TRBJ1-5; cdr3_nt: TGTGCCACCAGCAGAGGAACAGGGGGTGGTAATCAGCCCCAGCATTTT; cdr3_aa: CATSRGTGGGNQPQHF
v_call: TRBV5-1; cdr3_length: 17; clone_size: NA; d_call: TRBD2; j_call: TRBJ2-1; cdr3_nt: TGCGCCAGCAGCTTGGCCCTCGGACTAGCGGGAGTCAATGAGCAGTTCTTC; cdr3_aa: CASSLALGLAGVNEQFF
v_call: TRBV19; cdr3_length: 14; clone_size: NA; d_call: NA; j_call: TRBJ1-5; cdr3_nt: TGTGCCAGTAGTCCTACAGGGAGCAATCAGCCCCAGCATTTT; cdr3_aa: CASSPTGSNQPQHF
v_call: TRBV5-4; cdr3_length: 15; clone_size: NA; d_call: TRBD1; j_call: TRBJ2-7; cdr3_nt: TGTGCCAGCAGCCCGGGGGGACAGGGTCCCTACGAGCAGTACTTC; cdr3_aa: CASSPGGQGPYEQYF
v_call: TRBV3-1/TRBV3-2; cdr3_length: 15; clone_size: NA; d_call: NA; j_call: TRBJ2-5; cdr3_nt: TGTGCCAGCAGCCTTGGGGGCGCTTATAAAGAGACCCAGTACTTC; cdr3_aa: CASSLGGAYKETQYF
v_call: TRBV28; cdr3_length: 15; clone_size: NA; d_call: TRBD1; j_call: TRBJ2-1; cdr3_nt: TGTGCCAGCAGTCGCCCCGGACAGGGTATCGATGAGCAGTTCTTC; cdr3_aa: CASSRPGQGIDEQFF
v_call: TRBV4-1; cdr3_length: 19; clone_size: once; d_call: NA; j_call: TRBJ2-3; cdr3_nt: TGCGCCAGCAGCCAAGATTGGGGAACTAGCTCCCCTAGCACAGATACGCAGTATTTT; cdr3_aa: CASSQDWGTSSPSTDTQYF
v_call: TRBV28; cdr3_length: 11; clone_size: few; d_call: NA; j_call: TRBJ1-2; cdr3_nt: TGTGCCAGCGAACAAAACTATGGCTACACCTTC; cdr3_aa: CASEQNYGYTF
v_call: TRBV9; cdr3_length: 16; clone_size: NA; d_call: NA; j_call: TRBJ1-1; cdr3_nt: TGTGCCAGCAGCGTAGAGGACGGACATTCCAGCACTGAAGCTTTCTTT; cdr3_aa: CASSVEDGHSSTEAFF
v_call: TRBV29-1; cdr3_length: 12; clone_size: NA; d_call: NA; j_call: TRBJ1-5; cdr3_nt: TGCAGCGTTGCCCAGGGTAATCAGCCCCAGCATTTT; cdr3_aa: CSVAQGNQPQHF
v_call: TRBV6-5; cdr3_length: 14; clone_size: NA; d_call: NA; j_call: TRBJ1-6; cdr3_nt: TGTGCCAGCAGTTACGTCGGGGAGGGTTCACCCCTCCACTTT; cdr3_aa: CASSYVGEGSPLHF
v_call: TRBV6-5; cdr3_length: 14; clone_size: NA; d_call: NA; j_call: TRBJ1-6; cdr3_nt: TGTGCCGCTCGGGGGGGTTCCTATAATTCACCCCTCCACTTT; cdr3_aa: CAARGGSYNSPLHF
v_call: TRBV29-1; cdr3_length: 14; clone_size: NA; d_call: TRBD1; j_call: TRBJ1-2; cdr3_nt: TGCAGCGCCGTAACCGGGACAGGGAATTATGGCTACACCTTC; cdr3_aa: CSAVTGTGNYGYTF
v_call: TRBV19; cdr3_length: 15; clone_size: NA; d_call: NA; j_call: TRBJ2-7; cdr3_nt: TGTGCCAGTAGTATAGCGAGCGGGTTCTCCTACGAGCAGTACTTC; cdr3_aa: CASSIASGFSYEQYF
v_call: TRBV18; cdr3_length: 14; clone_size: NA; d_call: NA; j_call: TRBJ1-4; cdr3_nt: TGTGCCAGCTCACCAACTGCAACTAATGAAAAACTGTTTTTT; cdr3_aa: CASSPTATNEKLFF
v_call: TRBV11-2; cdr3_length: 13; clone_size: NA; d_call: NA; j_call: TRBJ1-5; cdr3_nt: TGTGCCAGCAGCCAGGACAGAAATCAGCCCCAGCATTTT; cdr3_aa: CASSQDRNQPQHF
v_call: TRBV7-3; cdr3_length: 14; clone_size: NA; d_call: NA; j_call: TRBJ1-2; cdr3_nt: TGTGCCAGCAGCCCAGCCTCAGTGGCTAGGGGCTACACCTTC; cdr3_aa: CASSPASVARGYTF
v_call: TRBV2; cdr3_length: 16; clone_size: NA; d_call: NA; j_call: TRBJ2-6; cdr3_nt: TGTGCCAGCAGTGGACGTCCCGGGTACGGGGCCAACGTCCTGACTTTC; cdr3_aa: CASSGRPGYGANVLTF
v_call: TRBV28; cdr3_length: 14; clone_size: NA; d_call: NA; j_call: TRBJ2-3; cdr3_nt: TGTGCCAGCTCAAACGGGGGCGGGAGCGGTACGCAGTATTTT; cdr3_aa: CASSNGGGSGTQYF
v_call: TRBV2; cdr3_length: 11; clone_size: NA; d_call: NA; j_call: TRBJ1-2; cdr3_nt: TGTGCCAGCAGTGCAAACTATGGCTACACCTTC; cdr3_aa: CASSANYGYTF
v_call: TRBV11-2; cdr3_length: 13; clone_size: NA; d_call: NA; j_call: TRBJ2-2; cdr3_nt: TGTGCCAGCAGCTTAAGGAGGAGTGGGGAGCTGTTTTTT; cdr3_aa: CASSLRRSGELFF
v_call: TRBV5-1; cdr3_length: 14; clone_size: NA; d_call: TRBD1; j_call: TRBJ1-2; cdr3_nt: TGCGCCAGCAGCCCGGGACAGGGAGACTATGGCTACACCTTC; cdr3_aa: CASSPGQGDYGYTF
v_call: TRBV4-1; cdr3_length: 18; clone_size: NA; d_call: NA; j_call: TRBJ1-4; cdr3_nt: TGCGCCAGCAGCCAAGAACAGGGAAAAGTCGGACATCGGGAAAAACTGTTTTTT; cdr3_aa: CASSQEQGKVGHREKLFF
v_call: TRBV4-3; cdr3_length: 18; clone_size: NA; d_call: TRBD1; j_call: TRBJ1-6; cdr3_nt: TGCGCCAGCAGCCAAGATGCGCCCGGACAGGGCTATAATTCACCCCTCCACTTT; cdr3_aa: CASSQDAPGQGYNSPLHF
v_call: TRBV9; cdr3_length: 14; clone_size: NA; d_call: NA; j_call: TRBJ2-3; cdr3_nt: TGTGCCAGCAGGAAGGCCGGGAGCACAGATACGCAGTATTTT; cdr3_aa: CASRKAGSTDTQYF
v_call: TRBV7-6; cdr3_length: 12; clone_size: NA; d_call: NA; j_call: TRBJ2-5; cdr3_nt: TGTGCCAGCAGCTTAGGAGAAGAGACCCAGTACTTC; cdr3_aa: CASSLGEETQYF
v_call: TRBV11-3; cdr3_length: 13; clone_size: NA; d_call: NA; j_call: TRBJ2-1; cdr3_nt: TGTGCCAGCAGCTTAGTACAGTACAATGAGCAGTTCTTC; cdr3_aa: CASSLVQYNEQFF
v_call: TRBV4-1; cdr3_length: 18; clone_size: NA; d_call: TRBD1; j_call: TRBJ1-3; cdr3_nt: TGCGCCAGCAGCCGACAAGGGGGGACAGGGTACTCTGGAAACACCATATATTTT; cdr3_aa: CASSRQGGTGYSGNTIYF
v_call: TRBV7-6; cdr3_length: 16; clone_size: NA; d_call: NA; j_call: TRBJ2-5; cdr3_nt: TGTGCCAGCAGCTCCGGAGGGGAACACACCCAAGAGACCCAGTACTTC; cdr3_aa: CASSSGGEHTQETQYF
v_call: TRBV7-2; cdr3_length: 15; clone_size: NA; d_call: TRBD1; j_call: TRBJ1-3; cdr3_nt: TGTGCCAGCAGCTTAGCGGGACAGGGTCTTAACACCATATATTTT; cdr3_aa: CASSLAGQGLNTIYF